What follows are 27 T cell receptor beta chains derived from one specimen sequenced in a study of T cells expressing NK-cell markers. TCRdb processed the 5' RACE reads again and assigns one entry to each CDR3 protein, with no DNA. The repertoire shows under 600,000 distinct CDR3 sequences; the top ten hold 1.4%. The sequencing sample was made of blood T cells: a sorted CD56 or NKG2C T cell subset, CD4+ or CD8+ T cells, or bulk PBMC T cells (not recorded which). These receptors came from a woman between 50 and 59 years old in good health.

The V call is TRBV29-1, the J call TRBJ2-1; TCRdb names TRBD1, which stays unverified in the absence of DNA. The germline V gene has CDR1 SQVTM and CDR2 ANQGSEA. CDR3 length: 14 amino acids. CDR3 loop: CSVEGQGADNEQFF.

V gene TRBV20-1 combines with J gene TRBJ2-2; the D call of TRBD1 rests on TCRdb alone, since no DNA is present to check it. The CDR3 totals 17 residues. Germline-derived CDR1 and CDR2 are DFQATT and SNEGSKA (reference sequence). The CDR3 region is CSARDAGTGSNTGELFF.

The V gene is TRBV5-6, the J gene TRBJ2-5; with no DNA, the TCRdb D assignment of TRBD2 cannot be verified. This CDR3 is built from 16 residues. Germline V gives CDR1 SGHDT, CDR2 YYEEEE. The CDR3 here is CASSFLGGEIQETQYF. Full variable domain (remainder filled in from reference TRBV5-6 and TRBJ2-5): DAGVTQSPTHLIKTRGQQVTLRCSPKSGHDTVSWYQQALGQGPQFIFQYYEEEERQRGNFPDRFSGHQFPNYSSELNVNALLLGDSALYLCASSFLGGEIQETQYFGPGTRLLVL.

The rearrangement links TRBV12-3 or TRBV12-4 to TRBJ2-7; TCRdb names TRBD1, which stays unverified in the absence of DNA. There are 13 residues in the CDR3. The chain's CDR3 is CASSADRAYEQYF.

The chain uses TRBV12-3 or TRBV12-4 and TRBJ1-4; no DNA is available, so the TRBD1 call from TCRdb remains unchecked. The CDR3 covers 16 residues. The CDR3 here is CASSPGTGSSVEKLFF.

The rearrangement uses TRBV6-1 and TRBJ1-5; the TCRdb call, TRBD1, lacks DNA for checking. The CDR3 is 16 residues long. Per the germline V gene, CDR1 is MNHNS and CDR2 is SASEGT. CDR3 residues: CASSPLGQGSNQPQHF.

The CDR3 sequence: CASTAQSGSTQYF. The chain is built from TRBV19 and TRBJ2-3; TCRdb picks TRBD2, but there is no DNA to check that call. The CDR3 length is 13 residues. Germline loops: CDR1 LNHDA, CDR2 SQIVND (reference sequence).

V usage is TRBV11-2 and J usage is TRBJ1-3. In germline, CDR1 is SGHAT, CDR2 FQNNGV. The CDR3 is made up of 13 amino acids. The CDR3 region is CASRRSSGNTIYF.

The V call is TRBV27, the J call TRBJ2-1; TCRdb picks TRBD1, but there is no DNA to check that call. Germline CDR1 and CDR2: MNHEY and SMNVEV (reference sequence). The CDR3 has 14 residues. CDR3 loop: CASSHRDRGYEQFF.

The V and J genes are TRBV11-2 and TRBJ1-1; TCRdb's assignment of TRBD1 cannot be checked, as there is no DNA. CDR1 SGHAT and CDR2 FQNNGV come from the germline V gene. CDR3 size: 17 residues. CDR3 amino acids: CASSSEWDRGANTEAFF.

This chain uses TRBV18 with TRBJ1-1. The germline gives CDR1 KGHSH, CDR2 LQKENI. The CDR3 sequence is 12 residues long. The CDR3 reads CASSPLGAEAFF. Drawing the rest from reference TRBV18 and TRBJ1-1, the complete variable domain is NAGVMQNPRHLVRRRGQEARLRCSPMKGHSHVYWYRQLPEEGLKFMVYLQKENIIDESGMPKERFSAEFPKEGPSILRIQQVVRGDSAAYFCASSPLGAEAFFGQGTRLTVV.

The CDR3 region is CSASAHPTMSIQETQYF. The V gene is TRBV20-1, the J gene TRBJ2-5; as DNA is missing, the TRBD2 call by TCRdb cannot be tested. CDR3 length: 17 amino acids. CDR1 and CDR2 from the germline V gene are DFQATT and SNEGSKA (reference sequence).

This chain uses TRBV10-2 with TRBJ2-3; there is no DNA to check the TCRdb D call of TRBD1. Per germline, CDR1 WSHSY and CDR2 SAAADI. There are 14 residues in the CDR3. CDR3 sequence: CASRQQGPTDTQYF.

This chain links TRBV9 with TRBJ2-3; TCRdb returns TRBD2, unconfirmable since there is no DNA. There are 16 residues in the CDR3. CDR1 and CDR2 (germline): SGDLS, YYNGEE. CDR3 in amino acids: CASSPRGGKNTDTQYF.

The rearrangement uses TRBV12-3 or TRBV12-4 and TRBJ1-2; without DNA, the TCRdb call of TRBD1 cannot be checked. CDR3 length equals 15 residues. This chain's CDR3 is CASTPGGAVNYGYTF.

The chain employs TRBV12-3 or TRBV12-4 and TRBJ2-2; the TRBD2 assignment by TCRdb is unverifiable without DNA. CDR3 length: 14 residues. CDR3 sequence: CASSPRLVAGELFF.

This chain joins TRBV30 and TRBJ2-1; the D call from TCRdb, TRBD2, cannot be confirmed without DNA. This CDR3 spans 15 amino acids. Per the germline V gene, CDR1 is GTSNPN and CDR2 is SVGIG (reference sequence). The chain's CDR3 is CAWRKGLAVANEQFF.

The chain joins TRBV2 to TRBJ2-1; without DNA, the TCRdb call of TRBD1 cannot be checked. Germline V gene sequence: CDR1 SNHLY, CDR2 FYNNEI. This CDR3 has 13 amino acids. Here the CDR3 reads CASSEFGGSRQFF.

The rearrangement links TRBV20-1 to TRBJ2-1; TCRdb reports TRBD2, a call that lacks DNA to check it against. Germline V gives CDR1 DFQATT, CDR2 SNEGSKA (reference sequence). The CDR3 extends over 14 amino acids. The chain's CDR3 is CSAEAGTRWNEQFF.

J is TRBJ2-5 and V is TRBV27; TCRdb's assignment of TRBD1 cannot be checked, as there is no DNA. Germline V gene sequence: CDR1 MNHEY, CDR2 SMNVEV (reference sequence). The CDR3 extends over 13 amino acids. Here the CDR3 reads CASSSTQGGTQYF.

The chain uses TRBV20-1 and TRBJ2-3; no DNA is available, so the TRBD2 call from TCRdb remains unchecked. This CDR3 comprises 14 residues. The germline CDR1 and CDR2 sequences are DFQATT and SNEGSKA (reference sequence). CDR3 region: CSASSVQSWDTQYF.

The chain's CDR3 is CASSGGTADEKLFF. This chain uses TRBV5-1 with TRBJ1-4. Looked up from germline, CDR1 is SGHRS and CDR2 is YFSETQ. This CDR3 contains 14 residues.

This chain joins TRBV20-1 and TRBJ2-1; the TRBD1 assignment by TCRdb is unverifiable without DNA. CDR1 and CDR2 (germline): DFQATT, SNEGSKA (reference sequence). The CDR3 length is 14 residues. The CDR3 region is CSGGRDRGYNEQFF.

The CDR3 spells CASRAGTGGHQPQHF. V usage is TRBV6-6 and J usage is TRBJ1-5; the D gene TCRdb calls, TRBD1, cannot be checked with no DNA. The germline gives CDR1 MNHNY, CDR2 SVGAGI (reference sequence). The CDR3 has 15 amino acids.

This sequence joins TRBV2 and TRBJ2-2; without DNA, the TCRdb call of TRBD1 cannot be checked. Germline lookup yields CDR1 SNHLY and CDR2 FYNNEI. The CDR3 sequence is 15 residues long. CDR3: CASTGGQGAAGELFF.

The V and J genes are TRBV4-2 and TRBJ2-5; TCRdb's D call, TRBD2, is unchecked because there is no DNA. Germline CDR1 is LGHNA and CDR2 is YNFKEQ. The CDR3 has 16 residues. The CDR3 spells CASSQGPAGGGETQYF.

The chain uses TRBV20-1 and TRBJ1-1. The CDR3 totals 16 residues. The germline V gene encodes CDR1 DFQATT and CDR2 SNEGSKA (reference sequence). The chain's CDR3 is CSAESTSAVEGAEAFF.